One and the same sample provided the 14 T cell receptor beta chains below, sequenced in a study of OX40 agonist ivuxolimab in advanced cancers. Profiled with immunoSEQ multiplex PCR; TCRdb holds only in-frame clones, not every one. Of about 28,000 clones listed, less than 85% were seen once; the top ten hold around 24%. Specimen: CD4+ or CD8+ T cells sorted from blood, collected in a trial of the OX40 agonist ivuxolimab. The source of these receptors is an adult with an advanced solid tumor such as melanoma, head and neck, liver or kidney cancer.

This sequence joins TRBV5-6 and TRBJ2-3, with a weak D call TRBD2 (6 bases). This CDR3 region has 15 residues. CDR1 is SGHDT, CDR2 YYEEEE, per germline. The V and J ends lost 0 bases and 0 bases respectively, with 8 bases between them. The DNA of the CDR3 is TGTGCCAGCAGCTTGGGGGCGGGGAGCACAGATACGCAGTATTTT. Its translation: CASSLGAGSTDTQYF.

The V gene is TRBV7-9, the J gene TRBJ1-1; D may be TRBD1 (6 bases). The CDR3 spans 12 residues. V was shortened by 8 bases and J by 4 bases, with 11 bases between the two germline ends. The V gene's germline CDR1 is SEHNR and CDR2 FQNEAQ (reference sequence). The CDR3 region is CASGGLGTEAFF. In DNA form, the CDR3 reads TGTGCCAGCGGGGGGCTCGGCACTGAAGCTTTCTTT.

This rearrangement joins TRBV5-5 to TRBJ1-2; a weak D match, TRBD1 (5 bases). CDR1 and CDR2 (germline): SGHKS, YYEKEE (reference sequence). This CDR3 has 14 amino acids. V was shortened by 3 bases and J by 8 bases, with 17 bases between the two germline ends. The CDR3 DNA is TGTGCCAGCAGCTCGACAGAACGATTTTTCGGCTACACCTTC. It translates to CASSSTERFFGYTF. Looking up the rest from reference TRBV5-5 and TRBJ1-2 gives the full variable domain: DAGVTQSPTHLIKTRGQQVTLRCSPISGHKSVSWYQQVLGQGPQFIFQYYEKEERGRGNFPDRFSARQFPNYSSELNVNALLLGDSALYLCASSSTERFFGYTFGSGTRLTVV.

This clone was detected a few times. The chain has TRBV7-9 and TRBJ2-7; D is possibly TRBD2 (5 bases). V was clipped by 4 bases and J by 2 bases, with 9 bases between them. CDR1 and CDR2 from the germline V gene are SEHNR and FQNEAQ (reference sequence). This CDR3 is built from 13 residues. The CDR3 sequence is CASSSRDTYEQYF. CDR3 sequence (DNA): TGTGCCAGCAGCTCCCGGGATACCTACGAGCAGTACTTC.

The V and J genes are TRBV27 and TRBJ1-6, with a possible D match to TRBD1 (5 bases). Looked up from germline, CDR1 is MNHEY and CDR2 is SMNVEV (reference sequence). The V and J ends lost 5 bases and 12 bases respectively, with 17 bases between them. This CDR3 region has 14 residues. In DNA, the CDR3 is TGTGCCAGCAGTAGCCGAGGGGAAAGTGGACCCCTCCACTTT. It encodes CASSSRGESGPLHF.

CDR3 loop: CSVDLGGTNEKLFF. The CDR3 DNA follows: TGCAGCGTTGACCTAGGGGGGACTAATGAAAAACTGTTTTTT. The chain has TRBV29-1 and TRBJ1-4; TRBD1 might be the D (6 bases). The germline V and J ends were trimmed by 3 bases and 2 bases, with 10 bases remaining between them. The CDR3 runs 14 residues. Looked up from germline, CDR1 is SQVTM and CDR2 is ANQGSEA.

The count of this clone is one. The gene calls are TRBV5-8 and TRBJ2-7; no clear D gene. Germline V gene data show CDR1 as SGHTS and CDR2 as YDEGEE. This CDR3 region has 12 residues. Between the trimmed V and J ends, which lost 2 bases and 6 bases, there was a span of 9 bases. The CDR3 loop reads CASSFAGPEQYF. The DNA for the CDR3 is TGTGCCAGCAGCTTTGCTGGGCCCGAGCAGTACTTC.

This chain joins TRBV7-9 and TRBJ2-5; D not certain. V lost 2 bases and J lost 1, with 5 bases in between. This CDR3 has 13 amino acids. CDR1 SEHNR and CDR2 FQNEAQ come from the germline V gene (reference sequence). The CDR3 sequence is CASSLLLQETQYF. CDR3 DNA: TGTGCCAGCAGCTTACTTCTCCAAGAGACCCAGTACTTC.

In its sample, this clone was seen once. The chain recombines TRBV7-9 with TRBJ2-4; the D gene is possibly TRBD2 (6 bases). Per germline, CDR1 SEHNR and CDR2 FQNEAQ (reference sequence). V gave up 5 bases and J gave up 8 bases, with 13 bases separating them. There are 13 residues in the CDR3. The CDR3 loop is CASSPDPGDIQYF. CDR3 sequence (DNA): TGTGCCAGCAGCCCGGACCCGGGGGACATTCAGTACTTC.

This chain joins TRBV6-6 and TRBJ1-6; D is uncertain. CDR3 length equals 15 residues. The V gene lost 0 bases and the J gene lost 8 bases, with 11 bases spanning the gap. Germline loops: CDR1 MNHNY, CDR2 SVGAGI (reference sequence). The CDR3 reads CASSYSTGRDSPLHF. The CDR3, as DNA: TGTGCCAGCAGTTACTCGACGGGAAGGGATTCACCCCTCCACTTT.

The CDR3 DNA reads TGTGCCAGTAGTATAGTACGAGATGAGCAGTTCTTC. Translated, it gives CASSIVRDEQFF. The rearrangement joins TRBV19 to TRBJ2-1, with D uncertain. The V gene lost 1 base and the J gene lost 8 bases, with 6 bases spanning the gap. CDR3 length: 12 residues. Germline V gene data show CDR1 as LNHDA and CDR2 as SQIVND (reference sequence).

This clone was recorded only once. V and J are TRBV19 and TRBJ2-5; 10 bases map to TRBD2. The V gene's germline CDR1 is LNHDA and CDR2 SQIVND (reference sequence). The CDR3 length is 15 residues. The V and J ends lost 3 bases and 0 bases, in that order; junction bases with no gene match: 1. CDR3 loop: CASSISGGHQETQYF. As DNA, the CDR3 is TGTGCCAGTAGTATTAGCGGGGGGCACCAAGAGACCCAGTACTTC.

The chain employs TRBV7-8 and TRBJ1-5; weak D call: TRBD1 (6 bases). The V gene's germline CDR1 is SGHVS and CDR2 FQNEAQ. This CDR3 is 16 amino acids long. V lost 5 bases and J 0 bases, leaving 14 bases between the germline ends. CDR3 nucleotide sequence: TGTGCCAGCAGCCGGGAGGGGGAATATAGCAATCAGCCCCAGCATTTT. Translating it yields CASSREGEYSNQPQHF.

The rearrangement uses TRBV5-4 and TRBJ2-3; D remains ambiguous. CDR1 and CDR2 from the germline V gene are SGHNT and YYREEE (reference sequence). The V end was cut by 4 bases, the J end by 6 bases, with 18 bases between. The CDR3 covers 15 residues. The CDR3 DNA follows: TGTGCCAGCAGCCTCCTATTTGGGGTGGTGGATACGCAGTATTTT. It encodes CASSLLFGVVDTQYF.